Reported below is one T cell receptor beta chain. Its antigen is still unknown. Only in-frame clones appear in the TCRdb table, and some are missing; sequencing was by immunoSEQ multiplex PCR. The sample includes about 100,000 clones, approximately 90% of them seen just once. These data come from a study of T cell responses to AZD1222 COVID-19 vaccine. Points from the study as a whole: It should be noted that donors were predominantly white British and more often female, and clonal diversity was possibly underestimated. Only a handful of individuals given AZD1222 were seropositive at baseline.

The ends were cut back, 1 base at V and 3 bases at J, with 9 bases in the middle. The CDR3 extends over 15 amino acids. Per the germline V gene, CDR1 is KGHSH and CDR2 is LQKENI. This rearrangement joins TRBV18 to TRBJ1-4; D unclear. The receptor was isolated from an adult who received the AZD1222 COVID-19 vaccine. Here the sequenced sample was peripheral blood, taken 28 days after the second AZD1222 dose. CDR3: CASSPRAQSNEKLFF. In DNA, the CDR3 is TGTGCCAGCTCACCACGGGCACAATCTAATGAAAAACTGTTTTTT.